A single TCR beta chain is shown here with its context. These data belong to a study of blood T cell repertoires in COVID-19. Looking at the study overall: Whether acute or convalescent, the COVID-19 samples came from the United States, Italy and Spain. The analysed material was cDNA or gDNA that came from T cells, B-cell-depleted T cells, or PBMCs.

Germline V gene data show CDR1 as SGDLS and CDR2 as YYNGEE. The V end lost 3 bases, the J end lost 4 bases, and 10 bases lay between the germline ends. The CDR3 length is 13 residues. Here immunoSEQ multiplex PCR was the method, and the copy in TCRdb shows in-frame clones only, minus some. The profile covers around 300,000 clones, with 85% to 90% appearing a single time and 3.7% taken by the ten largest. The receptor's source is a woman between 40 and 55 years old with acute or convalescent COVID-19. The chain uses TRBV9 and TRBJ1-1; D call uncertain. Sequencing used peripheral blood. CDR3: CASSALGSTEAFF. CDR3 nucleotide sequence: TGTGCCAGCAGCGCGCTGGGGAGCACTGAAGCTTTCTTT.